This section outlines one TCR beta chain sequence together with its context. V was shortened by 0 bases and J by 12 bases, with 19 bases between the two germline ends. Germline-derived CDR1 and CDR2 are SGHTS and YDEGEE. The CDR3 spans 15 residues. In the original analysis: Amplification of reference gene primers was used by the study to estimate nucleated cell counts. The data were produced by immunoSEQ multiplex PCR, yet TCRdb's version contains in-frame clones alone and is incomplete. V and J calls and clone size come straight from that table; D and trimming were deduced from the DNA. Here the sample spans some 110,000 clones, around 85% being singletons. The record originates from a study of blood T cell repertoires in COVID-19. Study context: Material from acute and convalescent COVID-19 was sourced from the United States, Italy and Spain.

This clonotype was sampled from a man in his 70s who had recovered from COVID-19. Sequencing was carried out using peripheral blood. This rearrangement joins TRBV5-8 to TRBJ2-1, with D possibly matching TRBD2 (5 bases). The CDR3 DNA is TGTGCCAGCAGCTTGGGGACGGTAGCGCAAACGGGGCAGTTCTTC. It encodes CASSLGTVAQTGQFF. Together with reference TRBV5-8 and TRBJ2-1, the CDR3 gives the full variable domain: EAGVTQSPTHLIKTRGQQATLRCSPISGHTSVYWYQQALGLGLQFLLWYDEGEERNRGNFPPRFSGRQFPNYSSELNVNALELEDSALYLCASSLGTVAQTGQFFGPGTRLTVL.